This T cell receptor (beta chain) stems from a study of blood T cell repertoires in COVID-19. During active infection, Seattle patients enrolled and were then monitored through disease. The CDR3 contains 16 residues. Germline V gene lookup returns CDR1 MNHNS and CDR2 SASEGT. V was shortened by 0 bases and J by 0 bases, with 9 bases between the two germline ends. Original processing notes: Reference gene primer amplification in the assay estimated nucleated cell counts. TCRdb keeps only in-frame clones here, not all; method: immunoSEQ multiplex PCR. For V, J and clone size, that table is used; D and trimming come from the DNA. The sample holds about 230,000 clones, more than 75% seen once.

The V and J genes are TRBV6-1 and TRBJ1-5, with D perhaps matching TRBD1 (5 bases). Sequencing was done on a sample of peripheral blood. The source is a man aged 50 to 60 with COVID-19, enrolled during active disease. For the CDR3, the DNA is TGTGCCAGCAGTGAAGCGGCCAGGGCTAGCAATCAGCCCCAGCATTTT. The encoded protein is CASSEAARASNQPQHF.